This T cell receptor (beta chain) emerged from a study of cytomegalovirus exposure and HLA in healthy donors. Study in general: HLA-typed donors were the source of about 85 million unique TCRs, which an early data release held. Overall study findings and caveats: With further analysis later on, most CMV-associated TCR beta chains appeared HLA-restricted. Earlier analysis looked at TCR beta V segments, and most were productive about 87% or about 30% of the time.

PCR was performed using 60 Vbeta and 13 Jbeta primers. Using immunoSEQ multiplex PCR, the repertoire was profiled, and TCRdb retains in-frame clones only, with some absent. The sample has some 180,000 clones, 65% to 85% seen once. As concerns this clone: Its antigen is not known.

The length of the CDR3 is 14 residues. Deletions cut 8 bases from V and 0 bases from J, with 14 bases between. Germline-derived CDR1 and CDR2 are MNHNS and SASEGT. Input material: PBMCs. This receptor was identified in a woman between 25 and 40 years old in good health and CMV-seronegative. J is TRBJ2-7 and V is TRBV6-1; D may be TRBD1 (5 bases). The CDR3 loop reads CASGASTSSYEQYF. CDR3 nucleotides: TGTGCCAGCGGGGCCAGCACGTCCTCCTACGAGCAGTACTTC.